This T cell receptor beta chain came from a study of blood T cell repertoires in COVID-19. CDR1 and CDR2 (germline): MNHEY, SVGAGI. Trimming took off 2 bases at V and 7 bases at J, with 17 bases between the two ends. The CDR3 runs 16 residues. TCRdb's table, derived via immunoSEQ multiplex PCR, lists solely in-frame clones and lacks some. The profile shows 150,000 or so clones, 80% to 90% of them singletons. The chain combines TRBV6-5 with TRBJ2-2; maybe TRBD2 (6 bases). The sample comprised peripheral blood. The clonotype was recovered from a human donor with acute or convalescent COVID-19. The donor label of this sample is uncertain. CDR3 in DNA: TGTGCCAGCAGTTACCCGACCCTTTGGGGGGTCGGGGAGCTGTTTTTT. As protein: CASSYPTLWGVGELFF.